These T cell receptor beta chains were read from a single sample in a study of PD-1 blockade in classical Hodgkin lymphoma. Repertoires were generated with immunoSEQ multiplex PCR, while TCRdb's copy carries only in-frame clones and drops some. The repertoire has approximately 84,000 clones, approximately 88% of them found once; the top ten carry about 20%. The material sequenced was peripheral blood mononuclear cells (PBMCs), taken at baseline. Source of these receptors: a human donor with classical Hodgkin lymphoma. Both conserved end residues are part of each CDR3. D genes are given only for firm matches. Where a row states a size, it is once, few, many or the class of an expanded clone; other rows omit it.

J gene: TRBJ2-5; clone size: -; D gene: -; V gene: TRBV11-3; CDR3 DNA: TGTGCCAGCAGCTTTTCTGAGTTCACCCTTCAAGAGACCCAGTACTTC; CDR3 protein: CASSFSEFTLQETQYF
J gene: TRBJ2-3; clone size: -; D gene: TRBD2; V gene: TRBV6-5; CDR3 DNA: TGTGCCAGCAGGTTAGCGGGGGCTACGGATACGCAGTATTTT; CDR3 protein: CASRLAGATDTQYF
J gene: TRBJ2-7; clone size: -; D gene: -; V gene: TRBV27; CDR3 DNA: TGTGCCAGCAGAGGGGGGTACGGATCCTACGAGCAGTACTTC; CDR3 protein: CASRGGYGSYEQYF
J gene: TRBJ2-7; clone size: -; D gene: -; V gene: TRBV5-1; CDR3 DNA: TGCGCCAGCAGCTTGGAACCTAACAGGGAAACGTTCTCCTACGAGCAGTACTTC; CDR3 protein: CASSLEPNRETFSYEQYF
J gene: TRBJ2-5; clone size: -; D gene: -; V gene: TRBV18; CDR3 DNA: TGTGCCAGCTCACCTGGCGGAAACCAAGAGACCCAGTACTTC; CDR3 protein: CASSPGGNQETQYF
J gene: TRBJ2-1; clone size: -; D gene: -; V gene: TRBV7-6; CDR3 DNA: TGTGCCAGCAGCCACGGAGGTAGTACCTACAATGAGCAGTTCTTC; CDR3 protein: CASSHGGSTYNEQFF
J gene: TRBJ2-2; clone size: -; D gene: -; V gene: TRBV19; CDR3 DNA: TGTGCCAGTATCGACCCCCGGACGGAGAGACACACCGGGGAGCTGTTTTTT; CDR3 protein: CASIDPRTERHTGELFF
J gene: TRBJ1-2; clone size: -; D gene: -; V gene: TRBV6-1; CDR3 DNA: TGTGCCAGCAGACTACAGGGAACGGATGGCTACACCTTC; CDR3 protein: CASRLQGTDGYTF
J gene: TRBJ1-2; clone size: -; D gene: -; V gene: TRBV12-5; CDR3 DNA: TGTGCTAGTGGTTTGACCAAGGCAGGGCCCAACTATGGCTACACCTTC; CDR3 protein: CASGLTKAGPNYGYTF
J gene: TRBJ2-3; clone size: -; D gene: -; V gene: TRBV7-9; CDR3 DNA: TGTGCCAGCAGCTTACTACCCCGTGCTAGCACAGATACGCAGTATTTT; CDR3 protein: CASSLLPRASTDTQYF
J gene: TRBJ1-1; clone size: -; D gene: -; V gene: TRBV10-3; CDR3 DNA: TGTGCCATCAGTGACTTCGGGGCCGGGAACACTGAAGCTTTCTTT; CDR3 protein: CAISDFGAGNTEAFF
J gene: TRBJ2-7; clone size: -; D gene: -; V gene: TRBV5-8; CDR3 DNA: TGTGCCAGCAGCTTTGCTTTTTGGGGGGGCCACGAGCAGTACTTC; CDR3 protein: CASSFAFWGGHEQYF
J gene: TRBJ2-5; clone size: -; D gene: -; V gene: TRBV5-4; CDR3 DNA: TGTGCCAGCAGCTTTGGACAGCAAGAGACCCAGTACTTC; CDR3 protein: CASSFGQQETQYF
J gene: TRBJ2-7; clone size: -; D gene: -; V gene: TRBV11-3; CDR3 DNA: TGTGCCAGCAGCTTCGACGGAGCTACCTACGAGCAGTACTTC; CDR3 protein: CASSFDGATYEQYF
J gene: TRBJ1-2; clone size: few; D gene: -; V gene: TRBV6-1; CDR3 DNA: TGTGCCAGCAGGGACCCGGGCAGGGGCTATGGCTACACCTTC; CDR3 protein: CASRDPGRGYGYTF
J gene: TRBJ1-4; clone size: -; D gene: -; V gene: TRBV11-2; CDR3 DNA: TGTGCCAGCAGCTTTTCAGGGTCTGGTGAAAAACTGTTTTTT; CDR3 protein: CASSFSGSGEKLFF
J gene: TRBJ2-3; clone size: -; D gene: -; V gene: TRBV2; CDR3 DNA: TGTGCCAGCAGTGAAGCGCAAGCAGGATGGGGGTCGGGTACGCAGTATTTT; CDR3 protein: CASSEAQAGWGSGTQYF
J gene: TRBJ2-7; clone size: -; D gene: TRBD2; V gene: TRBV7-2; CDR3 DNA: TGTGCCAGCAGTTCTAGCGGGAGTTTCTACGAGCAGTACTTC; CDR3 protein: CASSSSGSFYEQYF
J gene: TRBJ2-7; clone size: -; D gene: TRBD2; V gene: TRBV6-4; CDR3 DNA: TGTGCCAGCAGTGACCCGAAGGTCCAGCGGGAAAAGGACTACGAGCAGTACTTC; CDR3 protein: CASSDPKVQREKDYEQYF
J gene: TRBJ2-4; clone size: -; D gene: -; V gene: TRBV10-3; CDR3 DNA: TGTGCCAGCCCTGGTAGGAGGGCACTAGCCAAAAACATTCAGTACTTC; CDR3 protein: CASPGRRALAKNIQYF
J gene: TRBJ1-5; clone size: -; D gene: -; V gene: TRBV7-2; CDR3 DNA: TGTGCCAGCAGCTTACAGGTGGTTAGCAATCAGCCCCAGCATTTT; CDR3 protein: CASSLQVVSNQPQHF
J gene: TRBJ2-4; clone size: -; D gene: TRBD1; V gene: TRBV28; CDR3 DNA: TGTGCCAGCAGTTTATTGTTCAGGGGGCCTTCGGGGACCAAAAACATTCAGTACTTC; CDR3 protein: CASSLLFRGPSGTKNIQYF
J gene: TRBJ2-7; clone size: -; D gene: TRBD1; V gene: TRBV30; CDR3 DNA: TGTGCCTGGAGTGTCCGGACAGGCCAAGGGGAGCAGTACTTC; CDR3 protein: CAWSVRTGQGEQYF
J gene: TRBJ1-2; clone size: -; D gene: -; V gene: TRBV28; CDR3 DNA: TGTGCCAGCAGTCTCCTAGAGGGGATGGGCTACACCTTC; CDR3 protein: CASSLLEGMGYTF
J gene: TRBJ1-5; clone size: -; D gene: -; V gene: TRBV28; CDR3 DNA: TGTGCCAGCAGTTTAAGGGGGAACAATCAGCCCCAGCATTTT; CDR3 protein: CASSLRGNNQPQHF
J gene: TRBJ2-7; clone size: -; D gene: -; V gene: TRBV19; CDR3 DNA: TGTGCCAGTAGTATAGGAGGGGCTGAGCGGGAGCAGTACTTC; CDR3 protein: CASSIGGAEREQYF
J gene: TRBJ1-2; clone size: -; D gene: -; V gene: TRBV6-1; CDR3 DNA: TGTGCCATCTCAAGGGGGAGTAACTATGGCTACACCTTC; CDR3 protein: CAISRGSNYGYTF
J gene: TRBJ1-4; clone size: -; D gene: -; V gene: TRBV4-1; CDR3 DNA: TGCGCCAGCAGCCTACTCCCCGCAACTAATGAAAAACTGTTTTTT; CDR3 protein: CASSLLPATNEKLFF
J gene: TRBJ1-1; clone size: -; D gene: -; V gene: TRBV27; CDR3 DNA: TGTGCCAGCAGTTTACAGGGGAATCGGAATACTGAAGCTTTCTTT; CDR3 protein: CASSLQGNRNTEAFF
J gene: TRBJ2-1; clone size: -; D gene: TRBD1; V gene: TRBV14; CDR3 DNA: TGTGCCAGCAGCCATTTAATACAGGGGCGTCGCGATGAGCAGTTCTTC; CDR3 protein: CASSHLIQGRRDEQFF
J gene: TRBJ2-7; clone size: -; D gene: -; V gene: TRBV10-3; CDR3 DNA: TGTGCCATCAGTGATCGTAGGGGGGAGCAGTACTTC; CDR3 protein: CAISDRRGEQYF
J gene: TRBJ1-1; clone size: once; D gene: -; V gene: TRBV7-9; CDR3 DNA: TGTGCCAGCAGTCCGGACCGTCATAAGGGCACTGAAGCTTTCTTT; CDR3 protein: CASSPDRHKGTEAFF
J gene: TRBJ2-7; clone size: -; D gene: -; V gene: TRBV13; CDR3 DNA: TGTGCCAGCAGCACCCAACCGAGCTCCTACGAGCAGTACTTC; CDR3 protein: CASSTQPSSYEQYF
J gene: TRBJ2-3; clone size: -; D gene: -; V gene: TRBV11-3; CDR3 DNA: TGTGCCAGCAGCTTAGGGGAGCTCGGCACAGATACGCAGTATTTT; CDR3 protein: CASSLGELGTDTQYF
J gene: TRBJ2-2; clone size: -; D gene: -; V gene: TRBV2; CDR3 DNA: TGTGCCAGCAGTGAAACCAGGGGTAGCACCGGGGAGCTGTTTTTT; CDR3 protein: CASSETRGSTGELFF
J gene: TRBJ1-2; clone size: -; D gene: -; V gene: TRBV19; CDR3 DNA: TGTGCCAGTAGTATTACCCAGGGTGATGGCTACACCTTC; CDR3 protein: CASSITQGDGYTF
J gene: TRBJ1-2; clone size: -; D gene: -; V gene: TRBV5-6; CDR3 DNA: TGTGCCAGCAGTTCGGGGACCAGGGGAATTGGCTACACCTTC; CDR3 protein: CASSSGTRGIGYTF
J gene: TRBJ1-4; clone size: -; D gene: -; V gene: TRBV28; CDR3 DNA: TGTGCCAGCAGTATTGGACGGGGGCATGGGGAACTGTTTTTT; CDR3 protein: CASSIGRGHGELFF
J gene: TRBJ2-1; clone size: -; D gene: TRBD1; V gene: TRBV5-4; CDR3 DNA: TGTGCCAGCAGCTTAGGACAGGGGGTCCCTTTCGAGCAGTTCTTC; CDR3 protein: CASSLGQGVPFEQFF
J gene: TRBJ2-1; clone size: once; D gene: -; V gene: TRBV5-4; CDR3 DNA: TGTGCCAGCAGCTCGAACCCCCACGGCAATGCCGGGAATGAGCAGTTCTTC; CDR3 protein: CASSSNPHGNAGNEQFF
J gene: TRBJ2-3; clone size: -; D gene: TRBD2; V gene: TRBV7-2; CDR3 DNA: TGTGCCAGCAGCTTAACGGGAAGGTGGGAGGGCCTCCCAGATACGCAGTATTTT; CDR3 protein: CASSLTGRWEGLPDTQYF
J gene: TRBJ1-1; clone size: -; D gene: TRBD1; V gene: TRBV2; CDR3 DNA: TGTGCCAGCAGTGCAGGGGGGCACACTGAAGCTTTCTTT; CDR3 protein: CASSAGGHTEAFF
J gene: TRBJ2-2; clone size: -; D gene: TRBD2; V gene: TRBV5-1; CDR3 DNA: TGCGCCAGCAGCGGGGCGACTAGCGGCTACACCGGGGAGCTGTTTTTT; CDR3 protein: CASSGATSGYTGELFF
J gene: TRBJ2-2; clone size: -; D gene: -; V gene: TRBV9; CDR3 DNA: TGTGCCAGCAGCACCCACTCCGTCCCGAACACCGGGGAGCTGTTTTTT; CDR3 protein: CASSTHSVPNTGELFF
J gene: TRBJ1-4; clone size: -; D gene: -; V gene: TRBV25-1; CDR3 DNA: TGTGCCAGCAGTGGCCCCAATGAAAAACTGTTTTTT; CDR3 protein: CASSGPNEKLFF
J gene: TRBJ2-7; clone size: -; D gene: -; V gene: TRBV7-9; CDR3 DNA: TGTGCCAGCAGCTCACGACAGATTCGCGAGCAGTACTTC; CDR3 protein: CASSSRQIREQYF
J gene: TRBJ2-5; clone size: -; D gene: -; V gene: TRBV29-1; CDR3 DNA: TGCAGCGTTCTCGGGCCAGGACAAGAGACCCAGTACTTC; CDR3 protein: CSVLGPGQETQYF
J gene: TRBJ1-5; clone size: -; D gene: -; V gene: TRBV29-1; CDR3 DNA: TGCAGCGCCTCACAGGGAAATAGCAATCAGCCCCAGCATTTT; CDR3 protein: CSASQGNSNQPQHF
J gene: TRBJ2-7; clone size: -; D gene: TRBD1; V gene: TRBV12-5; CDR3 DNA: TGTGCTAGTGGTTTGGAACTCTCCGGGACAGCAGCCTACGAGCAGTACTTC; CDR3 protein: CASGLELSGTAAYEQYF